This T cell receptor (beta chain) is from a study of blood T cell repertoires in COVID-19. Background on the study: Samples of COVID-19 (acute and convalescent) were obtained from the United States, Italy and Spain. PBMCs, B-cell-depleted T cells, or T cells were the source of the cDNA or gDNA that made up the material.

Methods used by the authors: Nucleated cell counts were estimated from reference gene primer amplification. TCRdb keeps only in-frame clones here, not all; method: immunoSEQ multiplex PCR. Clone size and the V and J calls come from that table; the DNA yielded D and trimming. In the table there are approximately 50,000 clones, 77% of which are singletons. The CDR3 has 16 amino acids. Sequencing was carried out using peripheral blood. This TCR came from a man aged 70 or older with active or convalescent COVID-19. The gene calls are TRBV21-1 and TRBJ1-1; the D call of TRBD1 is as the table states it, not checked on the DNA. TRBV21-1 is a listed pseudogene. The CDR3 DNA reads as TGTGCCAGCAGCAAAGTTGCGGGACAGGGGGGACCTGAAGCTTTCTTT. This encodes CASSKVAGQGGPEAFF.